In this sample, the clone carrying this T cell receptor (beta chain) turned up many times. Its target is unknown. TCRdb reprocessed the 5' RACE reads via MiXCR and lists one record per CDR3 protein. The sample yields 640,000 or so distinct CDR3 sequences, around 5.7% seen once. The source of the sample is a study of identical twins. The CDR3 length is 14 residues. V shed 3 bases and J 0 bases; nucleotides not matched to a gene: 3. Germline V lookup: CDR1 SGDLS, CDR2 YYNGEE. General study findings and limits: Twins' surplus sharing was weaker for beta out-of-frame sequences. Cord blood beta clonotypes that were abundant carried fewer insertions, and memory repertoires showed no such trend.

Sequenced material: naive T cells sorted from blood. The V call is TRBV9, the J call TRBJ2-7; 7 bases match TRBD2. This clonotype was sampled from a man between 18 and 29 years old in good health. For the CDR3, the DNA is TGTGCCAGCAGCGAGTCTAGCGGCTCCTACGAGCAGTACTTC. It yields the protein CASSESSGSYEQYF.